These 27 T cell receptor beta chains originate from one sample sequenced in a study of blood T cell repertoires in COVID-19. TCRdb keeps only in-frame clones here, not all; method: immunoSEQ multiplex PCR. The sample has about 110,000 clones; just under 90% are singletons. Specimen: peripheral blood. Source of these receptors: a human donor in a cohort sampled during active COVID-19.

The chain uses TRBV18 and TRBJ1-5; 10 nucleotides agree with TRBD1. The CDR3 spans 13 residues. From germline, CDR1 is KGHSH and CDR2 LQKENI. Germline trimming cut 6 bases from V and 6 bases from J; bases unmatched to any gene: 2. This chain's CDR3 is CASSGTGAQPQHF. In DNA, the CDR3 is TGTGCCAGCTCGGGGACAGGGGCTCAGCCCCAGCATTTT.

This clone occurred a few times. This rearrangement joins TRBV19 to TRBJ1-5, with 11 bases fitting TRBD1. CDR1 LNHDA and CDR2 SQIVND come from the germline V gene (reference sequence). The CDR3 is 15 amino acids. V was pared by 2 bases and J by 6 bases, with 3 bases of the junction left unmatched. The DNA for the CDR3 is TGTGCCAGTAGTATACGGACAGGGGGCATTCAGCCCCAGCATTTT. Its translation: CASSIRTGGIQPQHF.

Regarding this clone: This same CDR3 is encoded by further DNA sequences in the sample. The rearrangement uses TRBV11-2 and TRBJ2-1; the D is unclear. V lost 0 bases, J lost 4 bases, and 10 bases lay in between. This CDR3 is 15 amino acids long. Germline V gene sequence: CDR1 SGHAT, CDR2 FQNNGV. The CDR3 reads CASSLDPGGYNEQFF. CDR3 sequence (DNA): TGTGCCAGCAGCTTAGATCCGGGTGGATACAATGAGCAGTTCTTC. Based on the CDR3 plus reference TRBV11-2 and TRBJ2-1, the full variable domain is EAGVAQSPRYKIIEKRQSVAFWCNPISGHATLYWYQQILGQGPKLLIQFQNNGVVDDSQLPKDRFSAERLKGVDSTLKIQPAKLEDSAVYLCASSLDPGGYNEQFFGPGTRLTVL.

The chain is built from TRBV6-5 and TRBJ1-6; tentative D call: TRBD1 (6 bases). The CDR3 sequence is 14 residues long. Germline assignment: CDR1 MNHEY and CDR2 SVGAGI. Trimming stripped 5 bases from V and 7 bases from J, with 12 bases between. This CDR3 is CASSQGFLNSPLHF. The DNA of the CDR3 is TGTGCCAGCAGTCAGGGGTTTTTGAATTCACCCCTCCACTTT.

J is TRBJ2-1 and V is TRBV25-1; D remains ambiguous. In germline, CDR1 is MGHDK, CDR2 SYGVNS. The CDR3 contains 14 residues. V was cut by 4 bases and J by 0 bases, with 7 bases left in between. As DNA, the CDR3 is TGTGCCAGCAGTGCTACCGACTCCTACAATGAGCAGTTCTTC. Its protein is CASSATDSYNEQFF.

The chain recombines TRBV7-2 with TRBJ1-1, with D possibly matching TRBD1 (5 bases). V was pared by 1 base and J by 0 bases, with 12 bases between. The CDR3 sequence is 16 residues long. Germline lookup yields CDR1 SGHTA and CDR2 FQGNSA. The CDR3 spells CASSLVGRAMNTEAFF. CDR3 in DNA: TGTGCCAGCAGCTTAGTAGGCAGGGCCATGAACACTGAAGCTTTCTTT.

The chain couples TRBV10-3 to TRBJ1-5, with D perhaps matching TRBD1 (5 bases). Trimming took 11 bases from V and 6 from J, leaving 20 bases between them. This CDR3 has 14 amino acids. The V gene's germline CDR1 is ENHRY and CDR2 SYGVKD. The CDR3 sequence: CASDPGGRGQPQHF. In DNA, the CDR3 is TGTGCCTCTGACCCGGGGGGAAGGGGTCAGCCCCAGCATTTT.

The chain recombines TRBV6-5 with TRBJ1-5, with TRBD1 matching 10 bases. Germline CDR1 is MNHEY and CDR2 is SVGAGI. With 6 bases clipped from V and 4 bases from J, the junction kept 6 bases outside the gene matches. There are 15 residues in the CDR3. The CDR3 sequence: CASRPPGQGNQPQHF. CDR3 in DNA: TGTGCCAGCAGACCGCCGGGACAGGGGAATCAGCCCCAGCATTTT.

The chain uses TRBV5-1 and TRBJ1-1; 9 bases line up with TRBD1. The ends lost 4 bases at V and 2 bases at J; junction bases unmatched: 18. The CDR3 has 19 residues. Germline V gives CDR1 SGHRS, CDR2 YFSETQ. CDR3 residues: CASSLQISGTGLANTEAFF. The CDR3 DNA reads as TGCGCCAGCAGCCTACAAATCTCTGGGACAGGGCTCGCCAACACTGAAGCTTTCTTT.

V gene TRBV25-1 combines with J gene TRBJ2-7; a possible D gene is TRBD1 (6 bases). This CDR3 has 15 amino acids. Germline V gives CDR1 MGHDK, CDR2 SYGVNS. V dropped 4 bases and J dropped 4 bases, with 17 bases sitting between them. CDR3 DNA sequence: TGTGCCAGCAGTGGTGAAGGGGCAGGGGCTTACGAGCAGTACTTC. It is translated as CASSGEGAGAYEQYF.

This sequence joins TRBV10-3 and TRBJ2-3; D is possibly TRBD1 (9 bases). V shed 8 bases and J shed 0 bases, with 24 bases lying between them. This CDR3 has 18 amino acids. Germline CDR1 is ENHRY and CDR2 is SYGVKD. CDR3 protein: CAIAGGQGNNPSTDTQYF. CDR3 nucleotides: TGTGCCATCGCGGGGGGACAGGGAAACAACCCTAGCACAGATACGCAGTATTTT.

The rearrangement joins TRBV5-1 to TRBJ2-1; TRBD2 agrees at 13 bases. V shed 1 base and J 9 bases; nucleotides not matched to a gene: 4. The CDR3 sequence is 15 residues long. Germline V gene sequence: CDR1 SGHRS, CDR2 YFSETQ. In nucleotides, the CDR3 is TGCGCCAGCAGCTTGACTAGCGGGGGGGCTGGTGAGCAGTTCTTC. It translates to CASSLTSGGAGEQFF.

This chain connects TRBV23-1 to TRBJ2-1; tentative D call: TRBD2 (5 bases). TRBV23-1 is sorted into the ORF group, with uncertain function. V dropped 9 bases and J dropped 0 bases, with 18 bases sitting between them. The CDR3 loop spans 16 amino acids. CDR3 DNA sequence: TGCGCCAGTTCCCCCGACTACACAAGCTCCTACAATGAGCAGTTCTTC. It translates to CASSPDYTSSYNEQFF.

V usage is TRBV5-5 and J usage is TRBJ1-2; D not resolved. Trimming cost V 4 bases and J 4 bases, with 14 bases left between them. The germline V gene has CDR1 SGHKS and CDR2 YYEKEE (reference sequence). The CDR3 covers 14 residues. The CDR3 DNA sequence: TGTGCCAGCAGCCTCAACGGGGTAACCTATGGCTACACCTTC. This encodes CASSLNGVTYGYTF. Together with reference TRBV5-5 and TRBJ1-2, the CDR3 gives the full variable domain: DAGVTQSPTHLIKTRGQQVTLRCSPISGHKSVSWYQQVLGQGPQFIFQYYEKEERGRGNFPDRFSARQFPNYSSELNVNALLLGDSALYLCASSLNGVTYGYTFGSGTRLTVV.

This chain joins TRBV5-1 and TRBJ2-7; a weak D match, TRBD1 (6 bases). CDR3 length: 14 residues. V shed 4 bases and J shed 3 bases, with 14 bases lying between them. Germline V gives CDR1 SGHRS, CDR2 YFSETQ. Here the CDR3 reads CASSRDRPGYEQYF. The CDR3 DNA is TGCGCCAGCAGCAGAGACAGGCCAGGCTACGAGCAGTACTTC. The full variable domain, with the rest looked up from reference TRBV5-1 and TRBJ2-7, is KAGVTQTPRYLIKTRGQQVTLSCSPISGHRSVSWYQQTPGQGLQFLFEYFSETQRNKGNFPGRFSGRQFSNSRSEMNVSTLELGDSALYLCASSRDRPGYEQYFGPGTRLTVT.

The CDR3 bases are TGCGCCAGCAGTAGGATCGGACAGTCAAGCCCTGGAAACACCATATATTTT. This translates into CASSRIGQSSPGNTIYF. This rearrangement joins TRBV5-1 to TRBJ1-3, with D possibly TRBD1 on 6 matching bases. The germline V gene has CDR1 SGHRS and CDR2 YFSETQ. Trimming left V 5 bases short and J 2 bases short, with 20 bases between. This CDR3 is built from 17 residues.

The chain couples TRBV7-9 to TRBJ1-6; 10 positions match TRBD1. V lost 4 bases to trimming and J lost 10 bases; unmatched junction nucleotides: 4. The CDR3 is made up of 14 amino acids. Germline assignment: CDR1 SEHNR and CDR2 FQNEAQ (reference sequence). Here the CDR3 DNA reads TGTGCCAGCAGCTCGACAGGGGGCCGGTCACCCCTCCACTTT. Protein product: CASSSTGGRSPLHF. Using reference TRBV7-9 and TRBJ1-6 for the parts outside the CDR3, the full variable domain is DTGVSQNPRHKITKRGQNVTFRCDPISEHNRLYWYRQTLGQGPEFLTYFQNEAQLEKSRLLSDRFSAERPKGSFSTLEIQRTEQGDSAMYLCASSSTGGRSPLHFGNGTRLTVT.

This chain links TRBV18 with TRBJ2-7; 8 bases are a match to TRBD1. J was trimmed by 2 bases and V by 2 bases; bases with no gene match: 8. The CDR3 covers 16 residues. The germline gives CDR1 KGHSH, CDR2 LQKENI. The CDR3, as DNA: TGTGCCAGCTCACCAGTAGGGGACAGGATTACCTACGAGCAGTACTTC. Translating it yields CASSPVGDRITYEQYF.

The rearrangement uses TRBV7-2 and TRBJ1-1, with unresolved D. The length of the CDR3 is 14 residues. Germline CDR1 reads SGHTA; CDR2 reads FQGNSA. V was cut by 2 bases and J by 8 bases, with 15 bases left in between. CDR3 nucleotides: TGTGCCAGCAGCTTAAAAGAGGCGTCGAGAGAAGCTTTCTTT. Translated, it gives CASSLKEASREAFF. Full variable domain (outside the CDR3, taken from reference TRBV7-2 and TRBJ1-1): GAGVSQSPSNKVTEKGKDVELRCDPISGHTALYWYRQSLGQGLEFLIYFQGNSAPDKSGLPSDRFSAERTGGSVSTLTIQRTQQEDSAVYLCASSLKEASREAFFGQGTRLTVV.

The chain joins TRBV6-2 or TRBV6-3 to TRBJ2-7; 9 positions match TRBD1. Looked up from germline, CDR1 is MNHEY and CDR2 is SVGEGT. The CDR3 covers 14 residues. Trimming cost V 0 bases and J 4 bases; bases outside gene matches: 1. This CDR3 reads CASSYSGTGYEQYF. The CDR3 DNA reads as TGTGCCAGCAGTTACTCAGGGACAGGGTACGAGCAGTACTTC.

The chain combines TRBV27 with TRBJ2-7; no definite D call. Germline CDR1 is MNHEY and CDR2 is SMNVEV (reference sequence). There are 15 residues in the CDR3. Trimming pared 5 bases from V and 3 bases from J, leaving 17 bases between. Here the CDR3 DNA reads TGTGCCAGCAGTATTCGGCCGAATAGCAACTACGAGCAGTACTTC. Translating it yields CASSIRPNSNYEQYF.

This clone was found once. The V and J genes are TRBV2 and TRBJ2-7, with a weak D call TRBD2 (6 bases). The ends were cut back, 6 bases at V and 5 bases at J, with 11 bases in the middle. Germline assignment: CDR1 SNHLY and CDR2 FYNNEI. The CDR3 length is 12 residues. CDR3 region: CASSTGGDEQYF. CDR3 nucleotides: TGTGCCAGCAGCACGGGCGGGGACGAGCAGTACTTC.

V usage is TRBV6-5 and J usage is TRBJ1-1; D unclear. Trimming took 5 bases from V and 4 from J, leaving 17 bases between them. The CDR3 is made up of 15 amino acids. Germline lookup yields CDR1 MNHEY and CDR2 SVGAGI. CDR3 in amino acids: CASSTSAPGGTEAFF. CDR3 sequence (DNA): TGTGCCAGCAGTACCTCAGCCCCGGGAGGCACTGAAGCTTTCTTT.

The gene calls are TRBV6-4 and TRBJ2-3, with TRBD2 matching 10 bases. The CDR3 consists of 16 residues. With V trimmed by 0 bases and J by 2 bases, 2 bases remained unmatched. The germline CDR1 and CDR2 sequences are MRHNA and SNTAGT. CDR3 DNA: TGTGCCAGCAGTGACTCGAGCGGGGGGGCCACAGATACGCAGTATTTT. It is translated as CASSDSSGGATDTQYF.

In this sample, this clone turned up once. This chain joins TRBV24-1 and TRBJ1-1, with D unresolved. Germline CDR1 is KGHDR and CDR2 is SFDVKD. V shed 12 bases and J shed 0 bases, with 13 bases lying between them. The CDR3 covers 13 residues. CDR3 DNA sequence: TGTGCCGGGTCAACGGGTGTGAACACTGAAGCTTTCTTT. Its protein is CAGSTGVNTEAFF.

This chain uses TRBV5-1 with TRBJ2-5; 7 bases map to TRBD1. The CDR3 has 15 residues. Germline CDR1 SGHRS, CDR2 YFSETQ. V lost 0 bases to trimming and J lost 3 bases; unmatched junction nucleotides: 5. The CDR3 loop is CASSLVTTGKETQYF. In nucleotides, the CDR3 is TGCGCCAGCAGCTTGGTAACGACAGGGAAAGAGACCCAGTACTTC.

The chain is built from TRBV11-2 and TRBJ2-7; TRBD2 matches 9 bases. Germline lookup yields CDR1 SGHAT and CDR2 FQNNGV. With V trimmed by 5 bases and J by 7 bases, 12 bases remained unmatched. This CDR3 has 15 amino acids. CDR3 in amino acids: CASSLEREVPTEQYF. The CDR3 DNA is TGTGCCAGCAGCCTCGAGCGGGAGGTGCCTACGGAGCAGTACTTC.